This T cell receptor (beta chain) was recovered during a study of T-cell reconstitution after alpha-beta-depleted transplantation in children. V trimming: 3 bases; J trimming: 6 bases; junction bases outside the gene matches: 9. CDR3 length: 15 residues. Germline CDR1 MGHRA, CDR2 YSYEKL. Notes on the study in general: Diversity and T-cell counts at one year after transplant derived mostly from new T cells. Approximately two months post-transplant, alpha-beta T cells reportedly originated from several hundred expanded graft clones. It was surviving recipient T cells and thymic progenitors that gave some patients high TCRbeta diversity at day 60.

As for this clonotype: As yet, its antigen is unknown.

Construction of the TCRbeta library involved unique molecular identifiers. TCRdb called the PCR reads again in MiXCR, with one record for every CDR3 protein. Of some 550,000 distinct CDR3 sequences listed, roughly 24% are singletons. The sequence came from a boy under two years old who had a stem cell transplant for acute myeloid leukemia, so the T cells may come from the graft donor. V gene TRBV4-1 combines with J gene TRBJ1-2; 8 nucleotides line up with TRBD1. Sequences were derived from PBMCs, mostly from graft donor cells, sampled 360 days after TCRalphabeta/CD19-depleted stem cell transplant. The CDR3 sequence: CASSHRTGRTDGYTF. CDR3 nucleotides: TGCGCCAGCAGCCACCGGACAGGGAGGACGGATGGCTACACCTTC.